This T cell receptor beta chain was sequenced during a study of read filtering for tumor transcriptome and immune sequencing. Study as a whole: Whole-transcriptome libraries were prepared after DNase treatment.

Molecular barcoded adaptors covering alpha/delta and beta/gamma chains were used on roughly 370 ng RNA. TCRdb reanalysed the reads using MiXCR and keeps one entry per CDR3 protein. The table records 25,000 or so distinct CDR3 sequences, 20% to 25% of them present only once. The CDR3 is made up of 12 amino acids. Germline CDR1 reads MDHEN; CDR2 reads SYDVKM. V was pared by 7 bases and J by 0 bases, with 5 bases between. General study results and limits: The CD138-negative fraction was mixed bone marrow immune cells, not pure T cells. Dropping single-read clonotypes raised IR-seq and RNA-seq shared-clonotype correlation.

To note about this clonotype: Its target is unknown.

This TCR was sampled from a donor at least 40 years old with multiple myeloma. The sequenced sample was a population of CD138-negative cells sorted from bone marrow. The J gene is TRBJ2-3, the V gene TRBV28; the D is unclear. Here the CDR3 DNA reads TGTGCCAGCACAACTAGCACAGATACGCAGTATTTT. Amino acids: CASTTSTDTQYF.